This T cell receptor beta chain was obtained from a study of blood T cell repertoires in COVID-19. Profiled with immunoSEQ multiplex PCR; TCRdb holds only in-frame clones, not every one. The profile covers 200,000 to 250,000 clones, with 88% appearing a single time and about 14% taken by the ten largest. The trim removed 4 bases at V and 7 bases at J, leaving 0 bases unmatched. This CDR3 is built from 12 residues. In germline, CDR1 is MGHDK, CDR2 SYGVNS. This TCR was recovered from a woman between 50 and 59 years old with acute COVID-19. Sequenced: PBMCs or T cells enriched from blood (not recorded which). The chain joins TRBV25-1 to TRBJ1-3; 8 nucleotides align to TRBD1. The chain's CDR3 is CASSGQGNTIYF. DNA for the CDR3: TGTGCCAGCAGTGGACAGGGGAACACCATATATTTT.